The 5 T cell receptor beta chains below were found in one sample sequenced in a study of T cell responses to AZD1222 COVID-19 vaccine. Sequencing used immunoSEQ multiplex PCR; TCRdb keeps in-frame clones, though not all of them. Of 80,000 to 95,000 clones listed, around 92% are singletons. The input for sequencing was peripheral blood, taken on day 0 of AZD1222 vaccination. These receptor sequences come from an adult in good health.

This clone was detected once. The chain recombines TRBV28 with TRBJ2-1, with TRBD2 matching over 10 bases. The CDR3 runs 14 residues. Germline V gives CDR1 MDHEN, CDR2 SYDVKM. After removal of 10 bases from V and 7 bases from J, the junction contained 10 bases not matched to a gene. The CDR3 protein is CATYPSGRANEQFF. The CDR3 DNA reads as TGTGCCACTTACCCCAGCGGGAGGGCGAATGAGCAGTTCTTC. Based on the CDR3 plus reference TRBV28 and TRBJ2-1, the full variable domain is DVKVTQSSRYLVKRTGEKVFLECVQDMDHENMFWYRQDPGLGLRLIYFSYDVKMKEKGDIPEGYSVSREKKERFSLILESASTNQTSMYLCATYPSGRANEQFFGPGTRLTVL.

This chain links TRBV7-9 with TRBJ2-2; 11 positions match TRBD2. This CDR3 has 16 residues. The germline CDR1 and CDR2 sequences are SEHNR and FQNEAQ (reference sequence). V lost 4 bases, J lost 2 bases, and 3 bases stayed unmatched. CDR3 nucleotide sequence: TGTGCCAGCAGCTCAGGGACTAGCGGCAACACCGGGGAGCTGTTTTTT. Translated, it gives CASSSGTSGNTGELFF.

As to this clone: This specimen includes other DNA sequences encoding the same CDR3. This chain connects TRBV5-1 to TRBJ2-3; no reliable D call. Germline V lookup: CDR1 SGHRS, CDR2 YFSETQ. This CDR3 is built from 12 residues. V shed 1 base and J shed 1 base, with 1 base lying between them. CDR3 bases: TGCGCCAGCAGCTTGCGCACAGATACGCAGTATTTT. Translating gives CASSLRTDTQYF.

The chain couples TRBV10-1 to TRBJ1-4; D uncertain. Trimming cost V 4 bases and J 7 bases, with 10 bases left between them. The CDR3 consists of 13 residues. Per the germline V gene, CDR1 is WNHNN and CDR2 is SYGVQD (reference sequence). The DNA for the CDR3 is TGCGCCAGCAGTGGGATCTTAGGTGAAAAACTGTTTTTT. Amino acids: CASSGILGEKLFF.

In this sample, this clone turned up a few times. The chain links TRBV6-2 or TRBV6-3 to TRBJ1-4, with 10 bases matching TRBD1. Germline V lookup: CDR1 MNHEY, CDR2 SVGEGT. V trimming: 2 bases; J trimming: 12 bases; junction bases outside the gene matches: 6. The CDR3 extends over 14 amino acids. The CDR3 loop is CASSYGTGELELFF. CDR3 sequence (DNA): TGTGCCAGCAGTTACGGGACAGGGGAGTTGGAACTGTTTTTT.